The 8 T cell receptor beta chains below come from one sample, sequenced in a study of cytomegalovirus exposure and HLA in healthy donors (dated by TCRdb to about 2017). Library preparation used the immunoSEQ multiplex PCR assay. The multiplex PCR relied on a mix of 60 forward primers for TCR Vbeta segments and 13 reverse primers for TCR Jbeta segments. This is the immuneACCESS table as TCRdb keeps it, with only in-frame sequences that have V and J called. A part of the clones is gone; compared with another copy, unresolved V genes explain less than half, and the rest is unexplained. The table for this sample lists tens of thousands of clones; 75% of them were counted only once. Jointly, the top ten make up approximately 2.3% of the sample. Sequencing was done on a sample of PBMCs. Receptor source: a middle-aged man in good health and CMV-seronegative.

This chain joins TRBV6-5 and TRBJ1-5, with 9 bases aligning to TRBD1. This CDR3 is built from 15 residues. V was clipped by 6 bases and J by 2 bases; unmatched bases: 5. In germline, CDR1 is MNHEY, CDR2 SVGAGI. For the CDR3, the DNA is TGTGCCAGCAGGACGGGACAGGGAGGCAATCAGCCCCAGCATTTT. This sequence encodes CASRTGQGGNQPQHF.

V is TRBV5-4 and J is TRBJ1-1, with TRBD1 as a possible D gene (5 bases). The CDR3 is 12 amino acids. The V gene lost 6 bases and the J gene lost 2 bases, with 8 bases spanning the gap. The V gene's germline CDR1 is SGHNT and CDR2 YYREEE (reference sequence). The CDR3 loop reads CASIRENTEAFF. CDR3 nucleotides: TGTGCCAGCATCAGGGAAAACACTGAAGCTTTCTTT.

This clone was observed a few times. As DNA, the CDR3 is TGTGCCAGTCGAGAGCTAGTGAACACTGAAGCTTTCTTT. Its translation is CASRELVNTEAFF. This chain joins TRBV19 and TRBJ1-1; D unresolved. Germline V gene sequence: CDR1 LNHDA, CDR2 SQIVND (reference sequence). CDR3 length: 13 residues. The germline V and J ends were trimmed by 8 bases and 0 bases, with 10 bases remaining between them.

The chain is built from TRBV5-4 and TRBJ1-2, with a weak D call TRBD1 (6 bases). V was shortened by 0 bases and J by 5 bases, with 17 bases between the two germline ends. This CDR3 contains 16 residues. Germline V gives CDR1 SGHNT, CDR2 YYREEE (reference sequence). DNA for the CDR3: TGTGCCAGCAGCTTGGGGGGGCTTGGGCTCAATTATGGCTACACCTTC. This codes for CASSLGGLGLNYGYTF.

This clone was detected a few times. The V and J genes are TRBV4-2 and TRBJ2-1, with D maybe TRBD2 (6 bases). Germline values: CDR1 LGHNA, CDR2 YNFKEQ. With 1 base removed from V and 6 bases from J, the gap between germline ends came to 10 bases. The CDR3 runs 14 residues. The chain's CDR3 is CASSQARGSNEQFF. The CDR3, as DNA: TGTGCCAGCAGCCAAGCCCGGGGGAGCAATGAGCAGTTCTTC.

V usage is TRBV4-2 and J usage is TRBJ2-5; 9 positions match TRBD2. V gave up 1 base and J gave up 2 bases; unmatched junction bases: 8. Germline assignment: CDR1 LGHNA and CDR2 YNFKEQ. This CDR3 is 17 amino acids long. The CDR3 bases are TGTGCCAGCAGCCAAGGTTTAGCGGGGGCAGCACAAGAGACCCAGTACTTC. This translates into CASSQGLAGAAQETQYF.

The CDR3 is CASSQDGGGYTEAFF. The CDR3 bases are TGCGCCAGCAGCCAAGACGGTGGAGGGTACACTGAAGCTTTCTTT. The chain has TRBV4-1 and TRBJ1-1, with no clear D. Per the germline V gene, CDR1 is MGHRA and CDR2 is YSYEKL. V was trimmed by 0 bases and J by 3 bases, leaving 11 bases between them. The CDR3 covers 15 residues.

The CDR3 loop reads CASASDNTGELFF. The CDR3 bases are TGTGCCAGCGCGAGTGATAACACCGGGGAGCTGTTTTTT. The chain couples TRBV2 to TRBJ2-2; D remains unclear. Germline CDR1 is SNHLY and CDR2 is FYNNEI. CDR3 size: 13 residues. The V gene lost 8 bases and the J gene lost 2 bases, with 9 bases spanning the gap.